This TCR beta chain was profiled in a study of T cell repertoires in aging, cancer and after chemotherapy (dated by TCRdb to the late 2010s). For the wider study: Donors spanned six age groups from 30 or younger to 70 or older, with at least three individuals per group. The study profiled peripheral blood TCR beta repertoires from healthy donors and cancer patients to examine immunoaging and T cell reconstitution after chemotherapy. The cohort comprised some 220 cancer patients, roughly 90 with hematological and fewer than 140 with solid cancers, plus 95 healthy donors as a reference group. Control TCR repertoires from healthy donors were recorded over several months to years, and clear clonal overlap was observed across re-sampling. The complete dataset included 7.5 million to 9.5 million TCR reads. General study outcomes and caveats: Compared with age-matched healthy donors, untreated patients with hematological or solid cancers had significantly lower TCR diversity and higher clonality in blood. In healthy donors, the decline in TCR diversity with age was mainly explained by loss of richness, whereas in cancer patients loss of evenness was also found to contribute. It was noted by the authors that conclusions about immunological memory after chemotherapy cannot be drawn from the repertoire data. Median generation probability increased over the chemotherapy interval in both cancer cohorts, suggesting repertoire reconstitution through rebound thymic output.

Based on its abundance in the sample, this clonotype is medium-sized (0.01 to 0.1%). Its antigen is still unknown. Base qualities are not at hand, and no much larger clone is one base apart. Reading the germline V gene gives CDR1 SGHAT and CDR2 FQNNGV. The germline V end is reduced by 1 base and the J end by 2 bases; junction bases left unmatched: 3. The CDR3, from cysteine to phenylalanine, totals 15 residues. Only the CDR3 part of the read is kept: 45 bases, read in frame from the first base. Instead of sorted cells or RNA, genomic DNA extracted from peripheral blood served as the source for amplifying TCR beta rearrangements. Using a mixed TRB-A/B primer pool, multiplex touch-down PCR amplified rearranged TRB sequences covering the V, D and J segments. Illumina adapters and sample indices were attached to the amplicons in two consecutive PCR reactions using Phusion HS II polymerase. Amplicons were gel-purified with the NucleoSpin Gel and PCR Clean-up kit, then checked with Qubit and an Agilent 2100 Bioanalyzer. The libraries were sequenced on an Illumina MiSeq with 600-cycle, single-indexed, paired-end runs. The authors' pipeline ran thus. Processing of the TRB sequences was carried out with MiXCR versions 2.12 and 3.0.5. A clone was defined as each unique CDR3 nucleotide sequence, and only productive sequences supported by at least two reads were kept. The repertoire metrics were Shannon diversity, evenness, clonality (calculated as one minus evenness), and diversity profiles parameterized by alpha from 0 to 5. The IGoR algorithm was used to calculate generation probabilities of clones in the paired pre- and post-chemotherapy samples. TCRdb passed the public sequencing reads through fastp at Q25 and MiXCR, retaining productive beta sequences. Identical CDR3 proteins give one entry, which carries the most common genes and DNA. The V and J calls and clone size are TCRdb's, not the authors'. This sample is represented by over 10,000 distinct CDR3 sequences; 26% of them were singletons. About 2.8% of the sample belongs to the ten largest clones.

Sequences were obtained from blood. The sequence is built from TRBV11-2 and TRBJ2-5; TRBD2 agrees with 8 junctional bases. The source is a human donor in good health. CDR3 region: CASSLVVAGQETQYF. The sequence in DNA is TGTGCCAGCAGCTTAGTGGTAGCGGGGCAAGAGACCCAGTACTTC.